These 10 T cell receptor beta chains share one sample of origin, sequenced in a study of blood T cell repertoires in COVID-19. The method was immunoSEQ multiplex PCR; TCRdb's version includes in-frame clones alone and lacks a portion of them. The sample has more than 200,000 clones; 83% are singletons. The source material was peripheral blood. These receptors came from a woman aged 50 to 60 with acute or convalescent COVID-19.

The chain couples TRBV5-1 to TRBJ2-1; maybe TRBD1 (5 bases). The CDR3 consists of 14 residues. Per the germline V gene, CDR1 is SGHRS and CDR2 is YFSETQ. V was trimmed by 0 bases and J by 7 bases, leaving 11 bases between them. The CDR3 DNA is TGCGCCAGCAGCTTGGGACAGCTGGGGAATGAGCAGTTCTTC. Residues: CASSLGQLGNEQFF.

The gene calls are TRBV7-8 and TRBJ2-1; 9 nucleotides align to TRBD1. Per the germline V gene, CDR1 is SGHVS and CDR2 is FQNEAQ. The CDR3 covers 15 residues. Trimming removed 1 base from V and 6 bases from J; junction bases left unmatched: 4. The CDR3 sequence is CASSLGDRVFNEQFF. The CDR3 DNA follows: TGTGCCAGCAGCTTAGGGGACAGGGTCTTCAATGAGCAGTTCTTC.

The chain combines TRBV5-1 with TRBJ2-2; 9 bases are a match to TRBD2. This CDR3 is 16 amino acids long. CDR1 and CDR2 (germline): SGHRS, YFSETQ. The V and J ends lost 6 bases and 0 bases, in that order; junction bases with no gene match: 6. For the CDR3, the DNA is TGCGCCAGCACCGTTAGCGGGAGAGCGAACACCGGGGAGCTGTTTTTT. Its translation is CASTVSGRANTGELFF.

This clone was detected only once. The V gene is TRBV28, the J gene TRBJ2-7; the D is unclear. Trimming cost V 5 bases and J 3 bases, with 14 bases left between them. Germline V gene sequence: CDR1 MDHEN, CDR2 SYDVKM. This CDR3 is 14 amino acids long. Written as DNA, the CDR3 is TGTGCCAGCAGTAGCCTAGGTATCGGCTACGAGCAGTACTTC. Its protein is CASSSLGIGYEQYF.

This chain links TRBV12-5 with TRBJ2-3; 8 positions agree with TRBD2. CDR3 size: 14 residues. The germline V gene has CDR1 LGHNT and CDR2 FRNRAP. J gave up 0 bases and V 5 bases, and 1 base lay outside the gene matches. Written as DNA, the CDR3 is TGTGCTAGTGGTCGGACTAGCAGCACAGATACGCAGTATTTT. Translating gives CASGRTSSTDTQYF.

The V call is TRBV6-6, the J call TRBJ2-3; D remains unclear. V gave up 4 bases and J gave up 3 bases, with 14 bases separating them. The length of the CDR3 is 15 residues. The germline CDR1 and CDR2 sequences are MNHNY and SVGAGI (reference sequence). This CDR3 is CASSSLLTPTDTQYF. The CDR3 DNA is TGTGCCAGCAGTTCCCTTTTGACACCAACAGATACGCAGTATTTT.

This clone was counted ten times or more. The same CDR3 also results from other DNA sequences found in this sample. The rearrangement links TRBV7-2 to TRBJ2-5, with D possibly matching TRBD1 (5 bases). The germline CDR1 and CDR2 sequences are SGHTA and FQGNSA. This CDR3 contains 14 residues. V lost 1 base, J lost 2 bases, and 8 bases lay in between. CDR3 sequence: CASSLGRVQETQYF. CDR3 bases: TGTGCCAGCAGCTTAGGCAGGGTACAAGAGACCCAGTACTTC.

V is TRBV29-1 and J is TRBJ1-2, with 8 bases fitting TRBD1. Germline loops: CDR1 SQVTM, CDR2 ANQGSEA. The CDR3 is made up of 13 amino acids. Losses at the gene ends were 5 bases for V and 1 base for J; bases not matched to a gene: 3. DNA for the CDR3: TGCAGCGTTATGGACAGGGTTAACTATGGCTACACCTTC. It is translated as CSVMDRVNYGYTF.

A few counts support this clone. The CDR3 nucleotides are TGTGCCAGCAGTGTCACCTTACAGGGGAATAATTCACCCCTCCACTTT. Translating gives CASSVTLQGNNSPLHF. The genes are TRBV6-1 and TRBJ1-6; 7 bases fit TRBD1. Trimming took 4 bases from V and 5 from J; bases not matched to a gene: 8. Germline CDR1 reads MNHNS; CDR2 reads SASEGT. The CDR3 extends over 16 amino acids.

V and J are TRBV12-3 or TRBV12-4 and TRBJ1-4; D is possibly TRBD1 (5 bases). The CDR3 extends over 13 amino acids. Trimming took 4 bases from V and 5 from J, leaving 8 bases between them. The CDR3 nucleotides read TGTGCCAGCAGTTGGGACTGGAATGAAAAACTGTTTTTT. Its translation is CASSWDWNEKLFF.